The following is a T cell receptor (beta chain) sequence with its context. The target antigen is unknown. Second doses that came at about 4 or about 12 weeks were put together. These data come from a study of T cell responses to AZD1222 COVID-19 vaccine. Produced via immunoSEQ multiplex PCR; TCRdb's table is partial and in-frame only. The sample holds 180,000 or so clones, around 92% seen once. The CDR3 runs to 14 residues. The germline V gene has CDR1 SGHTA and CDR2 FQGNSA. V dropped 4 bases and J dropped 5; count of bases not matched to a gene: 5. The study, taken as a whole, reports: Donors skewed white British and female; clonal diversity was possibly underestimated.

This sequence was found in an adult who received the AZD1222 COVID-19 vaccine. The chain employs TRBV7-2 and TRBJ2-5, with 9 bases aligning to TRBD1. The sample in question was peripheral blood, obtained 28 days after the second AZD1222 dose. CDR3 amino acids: CASSWDRASETQYF. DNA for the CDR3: TGTGCCAGCAGCTGGGACAGGGCGAGTGAGACCCAGTACTTC.